One and the same sample provided the 2 T cell receptor beta chains below, sequenced in a study of cytomegalovirus exposure and HLA in healthy donors. Primers for the PCR totalled 60 Vbeta and 13 Jbeta. Sequencing was performed with immunoSEQ multiplex PCR; in TCRdb, only in-frame clones are kept and a portion is missing. The data contain 170,000 or so clones, 78% of them singletons. Sequencing was done on a sample of PBMCs. The receptors originated from a woman in her forties or fifties in good health and CMV-seropositive.

The V gene is TRBV19, the J gene TRBJ1-1; 7 nucleotides line up with TRBD1. Germline-derived CDR1 and CDR2 are LNHDA and SQIVND (reference sequence). The CDR3 runs to 14 residues. V lost 6 bases and J lost 3; bases outside the gene matches: 7. CDR3 region: CASRDDRVYTEAFF. As DNA, the CDR3 is TGTGCCAGTAGGGACGACAGGGTCTACACTGAAGCTTTCTTT.

The genes are TRBV7-8 and TRBJ2-3; 11 bases line up with TRBD2. Trimming cost V 5 bases and J 11 bases; bases outside gene matches: 3. This CDR3 is built from 12 residues. Germline values: CDR1 SGHVS, CDR2 FQNEAQ. The CDR3, as DNA: TGTGCCAGCAGCCCCGGACTAGCGGGGCAGTATTTT. Encoded protein: CASSPGLAGQYF.